This TCR beta chain was identified during a study of technical replicates of blood from a handful of donors. CDR1 MDHEN and CDR2 SYDVKM come from the germline V gene. CDR3 length: 14 amino acids. Trimming took 4 bases from V and 3 from J; bases not matched to a gene: 6. TCRdb keeps only in-frame clones here, not all; method: immunoSEQ multiplex PCR. The table records approximately 77,000 clones, approximately 94% of them present only once. This chain links TRBV28 with TRBJ2-7; 7 bases align to TRBD1. The sequenced sample was T cells isolated from PBMCs. The clonotype was recovered from a human donor in good health. The CDR3 sequence: CASSYGDSIYEQYF. For the CDR3, the DNA is TGTGCCAGCAGTTACGGGGACAGCATCTACGAGCAGTACTTC.